One and the same sample provided the 8 T cell receptor beta chains below, sequenced in a study of siplizumab effects on memory and regulatory T cells. The repertoire was sequenced with immunoSEQ multiplex PCR; TCRdb's copy has only in-frame clones and lacks some. Among about 100,000 clones, 75% to 95% were seen once, and the ten largest hold 0.14% to 0.15%. Sequencing was done on a sample of CD4+ T cells sorted from blood. These receptors came from a human donor in good health.

The chain combines TRBV7-3 with TRBJ2-5; 9 bases are shared with TRBD1. The V gene's germline CDR1 is SGHTA and CDR2 FQGTGA. Trimming cost V 4 bases and J 3 bases; bases outside gene matches: 6. The CDR3 contains 15 residues. CDR3 DNA: TGTGCCAGCAGCTCTTGGGGGGACAGGGAAGAGACCCAGTACTTC. It yields the protein CASSSWGDREETQYF.

V gene TRBV6-6 combines with J gene TRBJ2-7, with 9 bases identical to TRBD1. The V and J ends lost 6 bases and 7 bases, in that order; junction bases with no gene match: 7. Germline loops: CDR1 MNHNY, CDR2 SVGAGI (reference sequence). The CDR3 has 13 residues. The CDR3 DNA is TGTGCCAGCAGCGGACAGGGGTTGAGGGAGCAGTACTTC. Protein product: CASSGQGLREQYF.

The chain uses TRBV9 and TRBJ2-7; 10 nucleotides align to TRBD2. The CDR3 consists of 15 residues. V dropped 0 bases and J dropped 3; count of bases not matched to a gene: 3. Per germline, CDR1 SGDLS and CDR2 YYNGEE. Here the CDR3 DNA reads TGTGCCAGCAGCGTAGAAGCGGGGGGGTTCTACGAGCAGTACTTC. Translation: CASSVEAGGFYEQYF.

As concerns this clone: A read error may produce the germline difference seen at one junction end. This chain uses TRBV5-1 with TRBJ1-1, with D unclear. Germline CDR1 SGHRS, CDR2 YFSETQ. This CDR3 spans 14 amino acids. CDR3 amino acids: CASSFSSMNTGAFF. The CDR3 nucleotides are TGCGCCAGCAGCTTTTCCAGCATGAACACTGGAGCTTTCTTT. Full variable domain (outside the CDR3, taken from reference TRBV5-1 and TRBJ1-1): KAGVTQTPRYLIKTRGQQVTLSCSPISGHRSVSWYQQTPGQGLQFLFEYFSETQRNKGNFPGRFSGRQFSNSRSEMNVSTLELGDSALYLCASSFSSMNTGAFFGQGTRLTVV.

In DNA form, the CDR3 reads TGTGCCAGCAGCCCCCCTGCGGGGGCTCCGCCCGGCTCCTACAATGAGCAGTTCTTC. This codes for CASSPPAGAPPGSYNEQFF. V is TRBV7-2 and J is TRBJ2-1; TRBD2 is a possible D gene (7 bases). Germline CDR1 is SGHTA and CDR2 is FQGNSA. V lost 5 bases and J 0 bases, leaving 23 bases between the germline ends. The CDR3 spans 19 residues.

This sequence joins TRBV19 and TRBJ2-1, with 12 bases aligning to TRBD2. Germline V lookup: CDR1 LNHDA, CDR2 SQIVND (reference sequence). The CDR3 has 17 residues. V trimming: 1 base; J trimming: 8 bases; junction bases outside the gene matches: 9. CDR3 nucleotides: TGTGCCAGTAGTATAGCCCCTCTAGCGGGGGGGCCTGATGAGCAGTTCTTC. Translating it yields CASSIAPLAGGPDEQFF. The full variable domain, its missing parts supplied by reference TRBV19 and TRBJ2-1, is DGGITQSPKYLFRKEGQNVTLSCEQNLNHDAMYWYRQDPGQGLRLIYYSQIVNDFQKGDIAEGYSVSREKKESFPLTVTSAQKNPTAFYLCASSIAPLAGGPDEQFFGPGTRLTVL.

J is TRBJ2-5 and V is TRBV7-2, with D uncertain. Germline V lookup: CDR1 SGHTA, CDR2 FQGNSA. The V end lost 1 base, the J end lost 1 base, and 10 bases lay between the germline ends. This CDR3 contains 15 residues. The CDR3 is CASSLGMGSQETQYF. The CDR3 DNA sequence: TGTGCCAGCAGCTTAGGGATGGGAAGCCAAGAGACCCAGTACTTC.

The chain uses TRBV7-6 and TRBJ1-1; D gene uncertain. Looked up from germline, CDR1 is SGHVS and CDR2 is FNYEAQ. Between the trimmed V and J ends, which lost 4 bases and 10 bases, there was a span of 13 bases. CDR3 length equals 12 residues. This CDR3 is CASSSMYTGAFF. DNA of the CDR3: TGTGCCAGCAGCTCAATGTATACGGGAGCTTTCTTT.